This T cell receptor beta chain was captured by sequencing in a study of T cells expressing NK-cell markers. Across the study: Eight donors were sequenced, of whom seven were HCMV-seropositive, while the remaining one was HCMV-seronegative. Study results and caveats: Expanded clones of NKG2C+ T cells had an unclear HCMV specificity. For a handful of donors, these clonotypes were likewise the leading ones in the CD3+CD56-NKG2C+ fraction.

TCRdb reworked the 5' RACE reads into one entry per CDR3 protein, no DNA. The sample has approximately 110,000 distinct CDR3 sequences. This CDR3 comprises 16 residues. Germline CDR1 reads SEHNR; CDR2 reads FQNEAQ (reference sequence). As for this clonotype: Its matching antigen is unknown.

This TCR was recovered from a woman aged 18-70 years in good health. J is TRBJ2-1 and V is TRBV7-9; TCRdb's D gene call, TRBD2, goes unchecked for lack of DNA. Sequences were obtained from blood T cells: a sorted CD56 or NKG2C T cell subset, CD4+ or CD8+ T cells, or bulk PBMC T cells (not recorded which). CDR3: CASSLLTSETYNEQFF.